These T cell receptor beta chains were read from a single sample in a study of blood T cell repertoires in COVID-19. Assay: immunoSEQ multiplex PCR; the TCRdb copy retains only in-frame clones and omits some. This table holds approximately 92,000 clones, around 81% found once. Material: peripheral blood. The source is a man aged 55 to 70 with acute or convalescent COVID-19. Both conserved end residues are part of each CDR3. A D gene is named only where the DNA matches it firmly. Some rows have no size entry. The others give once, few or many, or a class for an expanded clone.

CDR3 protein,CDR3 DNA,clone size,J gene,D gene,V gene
CASSSGTDYSGNTIYF,TGTGCCAGCAGCTCCGGGACAGACTATTCTGGAAACACCATATATTTT,.,TRBJ1-3,TRBD1,TRBV9
CASSRDRGDTEAFF,TGTGCCAGCAGTCGAGACAGGGGAGACACTGAAGCTTTCTTT,.,TRBJ1-1,TRBD1,TRBV6-5
CASSSTGTGLSYGYTF,TGTGCCAGCAGCTCAACGGGTACCGGGTTGAGCTATGGCTACACCTTC,.,TRBJ1-2,.,TRBV11-3
CASSPRGYTF,TGTGCCAGCAGCCCCCGTGGCTACACCTTC,.,TRBJ1-2,.,TRBV14
CASSLLSGDTEAFF,TGCGCCAGCAGCTTGCTCTCGGGGGACACTGAAGCTTTCTTT,.,TRBJ1-1,.,TRBV5-1
CASSSLLAATDTQYF,TGTGCCAGCAGTTCACTACTAGCGGCTACAGATACGCAGTATTTT,.,TRBJ2-3,TRBD2,TRBV6-2/TRBV6-3
CASSLYEGSTTEAFF,TGTGCCAGCAGCTTGTATGAAGGGAGCACCACTGAAGCTTTCTTT,.,TRBJ1-1,.,TRBV11-2
CASSRGESYEQYF,TGTGCCAGCAGCCGGGGGGAATCCTACGAGCAGTACTTC,.,TRBJ2-7,TRBD2,TRBV12-3/TRBV12-4
CASSAGGSNQPQHF,TGTGCCAGCAGTGCAGGGGGGAGCAATCAGCCCCAGCATTTT,.,TRBJ1-5,TRBD1,TRBV2
CASSPVGGQETQYF,TGTGCCAGCAGCCCGGTAGGGGGTCAAGAGACCCAGTACTTC,.,TRBJ2-5,.,TRBV6-5
CASSLGTGVGDTQYF,TGTGCTAGCAGCTTAGGGACAGGGGTGGGAGATACGCAGTATTTT,.,TRBJ2-3,TRBD1,TRBV7-7
CSVLIQPKAFF,TGCAGCGTGCTAATACAGCCCAAAGCTTTCTTT,once,TRBJ1-1,.,TRBV29-1
CASSFRGRNTGELFF,TGTGCCAGCAGCTTTAGAGGGAGAAACACCGGGGAGCTGTTTTTT,many,TRBJ2-2,.,TRBV11-2
CASSPGNRVFETQYF,TGTGCCAGCAGCCCAGGAAACAGGGTTTTTGAGACCCAGTACTTC,.,TRBJ2-5,.,TRBV7-2
CASSLGLATDTQYF,TGTGCCAGCAGCTTAGGGCTAGCCACAGATACGCAGTATTTT,.,TRBJ2-3,.,TRBV13
CASSGTGANSNQPQHF,TGTGCCAGCTCCGGTACAGGGGCAAATAGCAATCAGCCCCAGCATTTT,.,TRBJ1-5,TRBD1,TRBV18
CASSEEPVGYTF,TGTGCCAGCAGTGAAGAGCCCGTTGGCTACACCTTC,.,TRBJ1-2,.,TRBV2
CASSPWGGSEEKLFF,TGTGCCAGCAGCCCTTGGGGCGGCTCGGAGGAAAAACTGTTTTTT,.,TRBJ1-4,.,TRBV3-1/TRBV3-2
CASSSLWELFF,TGTGCCAGCAGTTCCCTTTGGGAGCTGTTTTTT,few,TRBJ2-2,.,TRBV6-2/TRBV6-3
CASSLDAGRNTEAFF,TGTGCCAGCAGCTTAGACGCGGGCCGTAACACTGAAGCTTTCTTT,.,TRBJ1-1,.,TRBV7-6
CATAPGASGIETQYF,TGTGCCACTGCCCCGGGGGCTAGCGGGATAGAGACCCAGTACTTC,.,TRBJ2-5,TRBD2,TRBV7-3
CASSPGGVLITDTQYF,TGTGCCAGCAGCCCAGGAGGGGTTCTGATCACAGATACGCAGTATTTT,.,TRBJ2-3,.,TRBV5-6
CASSYRGGNTIYF,TGCGCCAGCAGCTACCGAGGGGGAAACACCATATATTTT,.,TRBJ1-3,.,TRBV5-1
CASSPPSGGLDEQFF,TGTGCCAGCTCACCACCTAGCGGGGGTCTGGATGAGCAGTTCTTC,.,TRBJ2-1,TRBD2,TRBV18
CASSYSRSGNNQPQHF,TGTGCCAGCAGTTACTCGCGGTCAGGGAACAATCAGCCCCAGCATTTT,.,TRBJ1-5,.,TRBV6-5
CASALTGSDLDSPLHF,TGTGCCAGCGCACTGACAGGGTCCGACCTGGATTCACCCCTCCACTTT,.,TRBJ1-6,TRBD1,TRBV7-9
CASSTGTSGGAKNEQYF,TGTGCCAGCTCAACCGGGACTAGCGGGGGGGCCAAGAACGAGCAGTACTTC,.,TRBJ2-7,TRBD2,TRBV18
CASSLQGRGNEKLFF,TGCGCCAGCAGCCTGCAGGGAAGGGGAAATGAAAAACTGTTTTTT,.,TRBJ1-4,.,TRBV4-3